The 22 T cell receptor gamma chains below were found in one sample sequenced in a study of γδ T cells in repeated Plasmodium falciparum infection. TCRdb redid clone calling on the multiplex PCR reads using CATT. In the table there are approximately 25,000 gamma-chain clones, under 3% of which are singletons. Vgamma9/Vdelta2+ and Vdelta2-negative gammadelta T cells were flow-sorted from PBMC for bulk sequencing. Sequenced input: gamma-delta T cells from blood. These receptor sequences come from a pool of human donors (malaria-infected and uninfected, not separated).

Ten or more counts support this clone. A far larger clone is a single base away, which makes a read error likely. This specimen includes other DNA sequences encoding the same CDR3. The chain recombines TRGV9 with TRGJP. The J gene comes from matching the DNA to germline here; TCRdb lacks it. The CDR3 runs to 17 residues. CDR1 and CDR2 (germline): GITISATS, ISYDGTV (reference sequence). CDR3 amino acids: CALWEVTGELGKKIKVF. The DNA of the CDR3 is TGTGCCTTGTGGGAGGTGACTGGTGAGTTAGGCAAAAAAATCAAGGTATTT.

This clone was observed many times. This sample also contains other DNA sequences that code for the same CDR3. CDR3 in amino acids: CATWDRLGYKKLF. DNA for the CDR3: TGTGCCACCTGGGATAGGCTCGGATATAAGAAACTCTTT. The V call is TRGV8, the J call TRGJ1 or TRGJ2. From germline, CDR1 is VENAVY and CDR2 YDSYNSRV. V lost 0 bases to trimming and J lost 7 bases; unmatched junction nucleotides: 6. The CDR3 has 13 amino acids.

In its sample, this clone was seen many times. In the same sample, other DNA sequences code for this CDR3. The V call is TRGV3, the J call TRGJ1 or TRGJ2. Germline V gene lookup returns CDR1 VTNTFY and CDR2 YDVSTARD (reference sequence). CDR3 length: 11 residues. V lost 0 bases and J lost 12; bases outside the gene matches: 5. In DNA, the CDR3 is TGTGCCACCTGGGACAGGCCGGGGAAACTCTTT. This codes for CATWDRPGKLF.

This clone was seen a handful of times. The protein held in TCRdb is that of a much larger clone and does not match this DNA's translation at residue 4, likely because of a read error; the protein shown is translated from the DNA. V is TRGV9 and J is TRGJP1. TCRdb records no J gene; here it was assigned by comparing the DNA to germline. The CDR3 has 14 amino acids. Germline V gene data show CDR1 as GITISATS and CDR2 as ISYDGTV (reference sequence). The CDR3 coding sequence is TGTGCCTTGCGGGACCCACTAACTGGTTGGTTCAAGATATTT. As protein: CALRDPLTGWFKIF.

This clone was detected many times. The protein TCRdb gives is from a much larger clone and does not agree with this DNA's translation at residue 10, likely a read error; the protein shown here comes from the DNA. The chain recombines TRGV9 with TRGJ1 or TRGJ2. The J gene was not available in TCRdb and was assigned here by matching the DNA to germline segments. This CDR3 is built from 15 residues. CDR1 is GITISATS, CDR2 ISYDGTV, per germline (reference sequence). With 2 bases clipped from V and 5 bases from J, the junction kept 12 bases outside the gene matches. CDR3 DNA: TGTGCCTTGTGGGAGGGCCCAGCCCACGATTATAAGAAACTCTTT. Translation gives CALWEGPAHDYKKLF.

This clone was detected ten times or more. TCRdb's protein for this DNA is that of a much larger clone and differs from the translation at residue 9, likely a read error; the protein shown is the DNA translation. The CDR3 region is CALWEEFSSYYKKLF. DNA of the CDR3: TGTGCCTTGTGGGAGGAATTTTCGAGTTATTATAAGAAACTCTTT. V gene TRGV9 combines with J gene TRGJ1 or TRGJ2. Because TCRdb records no J gene, it was assigned here through a match of the DNA to germline. With V trimmed by 2 bases and J by 3 bases, 10 bases remained unmatched. Germline values: CDR1 GITISATS, CDR2 ISYDGTV (reference sequence). The CDR3 spans 15 residues.

On this clone itself: The TCRdb protein comes from a much larger clone and disagrees with this DNA's translation at residue 11, likely due to a read error; the protein given here is derived from the DNA. The V gene is given as TRGV5, and no J gene call is available. CDR3 length: 13 amino acids. From germline, CDR1 is VINAFY and CDR2 YDVSNSKD. CDR3 nucleotides: TGTGCCACCTGGACCAGGAATTATTATAAGGAACTCTTT. This codes for CATWTRNYYKELF.

This clone was seen more than once but under ten times. With only one base between it and a far larger clone, this is likely a read error. This same CDR3 is encoded by further DNA sequences in the sample. V usage is TRGV9 and J usage is TRGJP. In the absence of a J gene in TCRdb, the DNA was matched to germline to assign it here. The CDR3 has 15 amino acids. Germline values: CDR1 GITISATS, CDR2 ISYDGTV (reference sequence). The CDR3 here is CALWLRELGKKIKVF. Written as DNA, the CDR3 is TGCGCCTTGTGGCTTCGGGAGTTGGGCAAAAAAATCAAGGTATTT.

This clone showed up many times. The protein TCRdb gives is from a much larger clone and does not agree with this DNA's translation at residue 10, likely a read error; the protein shown here comes from the DNA. The sample carries other DNA sequences with the same CDR3. The chain links TRGV9 to TRGJ1 or TRGJ2. The CDR3 is made up of 12 amino acids. Germline assignment: CDR1 GITISATS and CDR2 ISYDGTV (reference sequence). DNA for the CDR3: TGTGCCTTGTGGGAAGATTATTATAAGAGACTCTTT. It codes for CALWEDYYKRLF.

This clone was seen at least ten times. TCRdb records a much larger clone's protein for this DNA, with a difference at residue 9 that likely arises from a read error; the protein given is the translation of the DNA. This sequence joins TRGV4 and TRGJP2. The CDR3 loop spans 14 amino acids. The germline gives CDR1 EGSTGY, CDR2 YDSYTSSV. J lost 9 bases, V lost 5 bases, and 12 bases had no gene match. The CDR3 loop reads CATWAPAKNWIKTF. In DNA form, the CDR3 reads TGTGCCACCTGGGCCCCAGCTAAAAATTGGATCAAGACGTTT.

A remark on this clone: The same CDR3 is also encoded by other DNA sequences in this sample. The J gene call is TRGJP1, but no V gene call exists. The CDR3 is 15 amino acids. Written as DNA, the CDR3 is TGTGCCCCTGGGACAGAATATACCACTGGTTGGTTCAAGATATTT. Translating gives CAPGTEYTTGWFKIF.

V is TRGV9 and J is TRGJP. Here the J gene was assigned by germline matching of the DNA, as TCRdb has none. This CDR3 contains 15 residues. Germline values: CDR1 GITISATS, CDR2 ISYDGTV (reference sequence). The V and J ends lost 3 bases and 22 bases, in that order; junction bases with no gene match: 18. The CDR3 loop reads CALWELNLGPNIKVF. CDR3 DNA: TGTGCCTTGTGGGAGTTAAATTTGGGCCCCAACATCAAGGTATTT.

To note about this clone: A far larger clone is only one base removed, so a read error is likely. The V gene is TRGV8, but the J gene lacks a call. Germline lookup yields CDR1 VENAVY and CDR2 YDSYNSRV. There are 11 residues in the CDR3. The CDR3 nucleotides read TGTGCCACCTGGGATAGGCTTAAGAAGCTCTTT. Translation: CATWDRLKKLF.

By frequency in the sample, this clone is medium-sized. Other nucleotide sequences from this sample produce the same CDR3. The chain combines TRGV4 with TRGJ1 or TRGJ2. The CDR3 totals 13 residues. V was clipped by 1 base and J by 3 bases; unmatched bases: 3. From germline, CDR1 is EGSTGY and CDR2 YDSYTSSV. Here the CDR3 reads CATWDGLYYKKLF. The CDR3 DNA sequence: TGTGCCACCTGGGATGGCCTTTATTATAAGAAACTCTTT.

This clone was found a few times. This likely stems from a read error, as it lies one base from a far larger clone. The CDR3 loop reads CALWEALGELGKKIKVF. As DNA, the CDR3 is TGTGCCTTGTGGGAGGCGTTGGGGGAGTTGGGCAAAAAAATCAAGGTATTT. The chain links TRGV9 to TRGJP. TCRdb offers no J gene call, so here the DNA was matched to germline to obtain one. V lost 2 bases, J lost 7 bases, and 8 bases stayed unmatched. The CDR3 length is 17 residues. CDR1 GITISATS and CDR2 ISYDGTV come from the germline V gene (reference sequence).

Only a few counts were recorded for this clone. A single base is all that separates this from a far larger clone, so a read error is likely. Other DNA sequences of this sample code for an identical CDR3. The J gene went uncalled, whereas the V gene is TRGV4. Germline V gene lookup returns CDR1 EGSTGY and CDR2 YDSYTSSV. The CDR3 sequence is 14 residues long. CDR3 amino acids: CATWSIRDRKKKLF. CDR3 sequence (DNA): TGTGCCACCTGGAGTATAAGGGATAGGAAAAAGAAGCTCTTT.

Remarks on this clone: The TCRdb protein comes from a much larger clone and disagrees with this DNA's translation at residue 10, likely due to a read error; the protein given here is derived from the DNA. CDR3: CALWEVLCESGKKIKVF. The CDR3 nucleotides are TGTGCCTTGTGGGAGGTGCTCTGTGAGTCGGGCAAAAAAATCAAGGTATTT. The chain uses TRGV9 and TRGJP. The J gene was not available in TCRdb and was assigned here by matching the DNA to germline segments. The germline V gene encodes CDR1 GITISATS and CDR2 ISYDGTV (reference sequence). The CDR3 spans 17 residues.

This clone was observed at least ten times. The likely explanation is a read error, given a far larger clone one base away. Within the sample, other DNA sequences also encode this same CDR3. The chain has TRGV9 and TRGJP. There are 16 residues in the CDR3. The V gene's germline CDR1 is GITISATS and CDR2 ISYDGTV (reference sequence). The CDR3 sequence: CALWRSQELGKKIKVF. CDR3 DNA: TGTGCCCTGTGGAGAAGTCAAGAGTTGGGCAAAAAAATCAAGGTATTT.

This clone appeared a few times. TCRdb's listed protein matches a much larger clone and diverges from this DNA's translation at residue 7, likely through a read error; the protein shown comes from the DNA. The chain employs TRGV2 and TRGJ1 or TRGJ2. TCRdb lists no J gene, so it was determined here by aligning the DNA to germline. The germline V gene has CDR1 EGSNGY and CDR2 YDSYNSKV. The CDR3 is made up of 11 amino acids. V shed 0 bases and J 12 bases; nucleotides not matched to a gene: 5. The CDR3 DNA is TGTGCCACCTGGGACGGGTGCAGGAAACTCTTT. Protein product: CATWDGCRKLF.

This clone has a count of ten or more. TCRdb pairs this DNA with a much larger clone's protein that differs at residue 10, likely a read error; the protein shown was translated from the DNA. V gene assignment gives TRGV4, but the J gene was left uncalled. In germline, CDR1 is EGSTGY, CDR2 YDSYTSSV. The CDR3 totals 12 residues. The CDR3 loop reads CATWEGWYKELF. CDR3 nucleotide sequence: TGTGCCACCTGGGAGGGGTGGTATAAGGAACTCTTT.

This clone was observed many times. The mismatch at residue 3 between this DNA's translation and the TCRdb protein of a much larger clone likely reflects a read error; the protein shown is translated from the DNA. The CDR3 spells CAAWDGNYYKKLF. CDR3 bases: TGTGCCGCCTGGGATGGGAATTATTATAAGAAACTCTTT. The chain couples TRGV4 to TRGJ1 or TRGJ2. CDR1 and CDR2 (germline): EGSTGY, YDSYTSSV. The CDR3 has 13 amino acids.

This clone was seen more than once but under ten times. The TCRdb record carries a much larger clone's protein, which differs from this DNA's translation at residue 12; a read error is the likely cause, and the protein listed here is the DNA translation. V usage is TRGV2 and J usage is TRGJP1. This CDR3 is 14 amino acids long. CDR1 EGSNGY and CDR2 YDSYNSKV come from the germline V gene. In DNA form, the CDR3 reads TGTGCCACCTGGGACTTTACCACTGGTTGGTTCGAGATATTT. As protein: CATWDFTTGWFEIF.